This TCR beta chain was sequenced in a study of prognosis after radiotherapy for stage I lung cancer. Comment on this clonotype: What it binds is unknown. A single base separates this from a much larger clone, so it may be a read error.

Overall study findings and caveats: Following stereotactic body radiation therapy, patients who went on to develop distant metastases had lower Shannon entropy.

TCR beta CDR3 amplification from genomic DNA was performed by two-round multiplex PCR. The use of primers specific to each TRBV and TRBJ gene characterized first-round PCR. TCRdb recomputed calls from the multiplex PCR reads with MiXCR, one row per CDR3 protein. The repertoire holds more than 15,000 distinct CDR3 sequences, with about 46% as singletons. Here the sequenced sample was PBMCs, taken before or after stereotactic body radiation therapy (not recorded which). This TCR was recovered from a donor of 50 years or more with non-small cell lung cancer.

CDR3 in amino acids: CASKFKETQYF. The CDR3 nucleotides read TGTGCCAGCAAATTCAAAGAGACCCAGTACTTC. The chain links TRBV2 to TRBJ2-5; D is uncertain. Trimming shortened V by 7 bases and J by 3 bases, and 6 bases separated the two germline ends. There are 11 residues in the CDR3. In germline, CDR1 is SNHLY, CDR2 FYNNEI.